The next 3 T cell receptor beta chains were all read from a single sample in a study of Ad26.COV2.S vaccination and SARS-CoV-2 variants. Treatment given: approximately 18 received Ad26.COV2.S at low or high dose, single or two shots; roughly five received placebo; per-sample allocation not given. It was on day 63 after the first vaccine or placebo injection that samples were taken. Profiling relied on immunoSEQ multiplex PCR, and the TCRdb table lists in-frame clones only, not all of them. The data show more than 300,000 clones, 75% to 90% seen once. Sample: peripheral blood, taken in a trial of Ad26.COV2.S vaccine versus placebo. The source is a person between 18 and 65 years old who received the Ad26.COV2.S COVID-19 vaccine or a placebo.

This rearrangement joins TRBV3-1 (or the pseudogene TRBV3-2) to TRBJ2-2, with D uncertain. CDR3 length: 14 amino acids. Between the trimmed V and J ends, which lost 1 base and 6 bases, there was a span of 9 bases. CDR1 LGHDT and CDR2 YNNKEL come from the germline V gene (reference sequence). The CDR3 nucleotides are TGTGCCAGCAGCCAAGGGGCAAGGGCCGGGGAGCTGTTTTTT. It translates to CASSQGARAGELFF.

The rearrangement uses TRBV9 and TRBJ2-2; possibly TRBD2 for D (6 bases). Germline CDR1 reads SGDLS; CDR2 reads YYNGEE. The CDR3 spans 15 residues. V was trimmed by 0 bases and J by 1 base, leaving 7 bases between them. The CDR3 DNA is TGTGCCAGCAGCGTAGAAGCGGGGAACACCGGGGAGCTGTTTTTT. Translated, it gives CASSVEAGNTGELFF.

The genes are TRBV6-1 and TRBJ2-3; D is possibly TRBD2 (5 bases). Germline V CDR1 and CDR2: MNHNS, SASEGT. V was pared by 3 bases and J by 4 bases, with 5 bases between. This CDR3 has 12 residues. The CDR3 spells CASSDGADTQYF. The CDR3 DNA follows: TGTGCCAGCAGTGACGGGGCAGATACGCAGTATTTT.